Listed below are T cell receptor beta chains from one sample, sequenced in a study of beta chain features in type 1 diabetes. The data were produced by immunoSEQ multiplex PCR, yet TCRdb's version contains in-frame clones alone and is incomplete. The sample consists of about 640,000 clones, under 15% of them appearing once. The sample was naive CD4+ T cells from blood. Source of these receptors: a man in his thirties or forties with type 1 diabetes. Both conserved end residues are part of each CDR3. The D gene is left open where the match is weak. Where a row states a size, it is once, few, many or the class of an expanded clone; other rows omit it.

CDR3 DNA	CDR3 protein	V gene	J gene	clone size	D gene
TGTGCTAGTGGTACCCAAGAGACCCAGTACTTC	CASGTQETQYF	TRBV12-5	TRBJ2-5	few	.
TGTGCCAGCGGCCCGGACACGAACCCCTTCTACGAGCAGTACTTC	CASGPDTNPFYEQYF	TRBV6-5	TRBJ2-7	few	.
TGTGCCAGCAGTTACGGGACAGGGGAGGACCAGTACTTC	CASSYGTGEDQYF	TRBV6-6	TRBJ2-5	few	TRBD1
TGTGCCAGCTCAGCAGGTGAAGGCCTAAATTGGCATGAGCAGTTCTTC	CASSAGEGLNWHEQFF	TRBV18	TRBJ2-1	.	.
TGTGCCAGCTCACCACGCGGGAACCAAGAGACCCAGTACTTC	CASSPRGNQETQYF	TRBV18	TRBJ2-5	.	.
TGTGCCAGCAGGGGTGGGGGCAATCAGCCCCAGCATTTT	CASRGGGNQPQHF	TRBV6-5	TRBJ1-5	once	.
TGTGCCAGCCGTGGACAGGGGGGAGAGACCCAGTACTTC	CASRGQGGETQYF	TRBV11-3	TRBJ2-5	.	TRBD1
TGCAGCGTGGGAAGGGACACCAACTCCTACGAGCAGTACTTC	CSVGRDTNSYEQYF	TRBV29-1	TRBJ2-7	few	.
TGTGCCAGCAGGCTAAGCGGAAACACCATATATTTT	CASRLSGNTIYF	TRBV6-1	TRBJ1-3	few	.
TGTGCCAGCAGCCGCGGAAGGGTAGGGCATGGCTACACCTTC	CASSRGRVGHGYTF	TRBV11-2	TRBJ1-2	.	.
TGCAGTGCCCAGGGGAATGAGCAGTTCTTC	CSAQGNEQFF	TRBV20-1	TRBJ2-1	few	.
TGCGCCAGCAGCTTGGCCGATCCAGTCACAGATACGCAGTATTTT	CASSLADPVTDTQYF	TRBV5-1	TRBJ2-3	.	.
TGTGCCAGCAGCTTAGACGTCAATGGCTACACCTTC	CASSLDVNGYTF	TRBV7-2	TRBJ1-2	.	.
TGTGCCAGCAGCTCGGAACAGGGGGCGTTTTCGTCAGATACGCAGTATTTT	CASSSEQGAFSSDTQYF	TRBV7-6	TRBJ2-3	.	TRBD1
TGTGCCAGCAGCTTCACTAGCGGGGATTACAATGAGCAGTTCTTC	CASSFTSGDYNEQFF	TRBV7-2	TRBJ2-1	few	TRBD2
TGTGCCAGCACCCGTATGGATCAGCCCCAGCATTTT	CASTRMDQPQHF	TRBV28	TRBJ1-5	.	.
TGCAGCGTTCGGGACAGCGAGCAGTACTTC	CSVRDSEQYF	TRBV29-1	TRBJ2-7	.	TRBD1
TGTGCCAGCAGCATCGGGACAGTCTACGAGCAGTACTTC	CASSIGTVYEQYF	TRBV6-5	TRBJ2-7	.	TRBD1
TGTGCCAGCAGCGCGGACAGCTTAAGGGCCGGGGAGCTGTTTTTT	CASSADSLRAGELFF	TRBV5-4	TRBJ2-2	few	.
TGCGCCAGCAGCTGGGGTTACGGGACAGATGGTGGAAACACCATATATTTT	CASSWGYGTDGGNTIYF	TRBV5-1	TRBJ1-3	few	TRBD1
TGTGCCAGCACCTATGCCCTAGCAGATACGCAGTATTTT	CASTYALADTQYF	TRBV2	TRBJ2-3	few	.
TGTGCCAGCAGCGCCCCACTAGCGGGGGTTCCAGATACGCAGTATTTT	CASSAPLAGVPDTQYF	TRBV9	TRBJ2-3	.	TRBD2
TGCAGTGCTAGAAGGGAATCACCCCTCCACTTT	CSARRESPLHF	TRBV20-1	TRBJ1-6	.	.
TGTGCCAGCAGCTCGGCAGGGGATACGCAGTATTTT	CASSSAGDTQYF	TRBV7-8	TRBJ2-3	.	.
TGTGCCAGCAGCTTAGGGCTAGCGGCGATCACAGATACGCAGTATTTT	CASSLGLAAITDTQYF	TRBV7-2	TRBJ2-3	few	TRBD2
TGTGCCAGCAGCCCCCACCAGGGGGGAACAACCGGGGAGCTGTTTTTT	CASSPHQGGTTGELFF	TRBV7-2	TRBJ2-2	.	.
TGTGCCAGCAGCCAGTACCAGGGGGCACCTTCCTACAATGAGCAGTTCTTC	CASSQYQGAPSYNEQFF	TRBV14	TRBJ2-1	few	TRBD1
TGTGCCAGCAGCTTAGGTCTGGTGTCGGACTATGGCTACACCTTC	CASSLGLVSDYGYTF	TRBV7-9	TRBJ1-2	.	.
TGTGCCACACGACAGGGTACGGATGAAAAACTGTTTTTT	CATRQGTDEKLFF	TRBV4-2	TRBJ1-4	few	TRBD1
TGCGCCAGCAGCCAAGATGTCTTCTACGAGCAGTACTTC	CASSQDVFYEQYF	TRBV4-3	TRBJ2-7	.	.
TGTGCCAGCAGCTTAGATGGCAAAACTAATGAAAAACTGTTTTTT	CASSLDGKTNEKLFF	TRBV5-6	TRBJ1-4	few	.
TGCGCCAGCAGTGAATCGCTCAGGGCCCTTTACAATGAGCAGTTCTTC	CASSESLRALYNEQFF	TRBV10-2	TRBJ2-1	.	.
TGTGCCAGCAGCTTACATCAGGATGCCTACAATGAGCAGTTCTTC	CASSLHQDAYNEQFF	TRBV7-2	TRBJ2-1	few	.
TGCGCCAGCAGCCGCCGAGGGAGGGGGCCCGCCGCGGAGCAGTACTTC	CASSRRGRGPAAEQYF	TRBV5-1	TRBJ2-7	few	.
TGTGCCAGCAGCTACGCAACAGGATATCAAGAGACCCAGTACTTC	CASSYATGYQETQYF	TRBV9	TRBJ2-5	few	.
TGCAGCGTCCAAACCGGGCAGGGTGGCTACACCTTC	CSVQTGQGGYTF	TRBV29-1	TRBJ1-2	few	.
TGTGCCAGCAGCCCCTGGACAGGAAGCACAGATACGCAGTATTTT	CASSPWTGSTDTQYF	TRBV9	TRBJ2-3	few	TRBD1
TGTGCCATCAGCTCGCTTGGGGAGACGGGCACAGATACGCAGTATTTT	CAISSLGETGTDTQYF	TRBV10-3	TRBJ2-3	few	.
TGTGCCAGCAGTGAATGGGGGACAGGGAGGCGCGAGCAGTACTTC	CASSEWGTGRREQYF	TRBV25-1	TRBJ2-7	few	TRBD1
TGCAGCGTTGTGACGTCCGCGCCCCCGGCAAAACTGTTTTTT	CSVVTSAPPAKLFF	TRBV29-1	TRBJ1-4	few	.
TGCGCCAGCAGCCAAGATCAAGGGGCGGGAAACACCATATATTTT	CASSQDQGAGNTIYF	TRBV4-3	TRBJ1-3	few	.
TGCGCCAGCAGCCAAGAGGCAGGGGACTATGGCTACACCTTC	CASSQEAGDYGYTF	TRBV4-3	TRBJ1-2	.	.
TGTGCCAGCAGTACTAAAGAGACCCAGTACTTC	CASSTKETQYF	TRBV7-6	TRBJ2-5	.	.
TGTGCCAGCAGTTACTCCGGCAATTTGAACACTGAAGCTTTCTTT	CASSYSGNLNTEAFF	TRBV6-5	TRBJ1-1	.	.
TGTGCCAGCAGCCCACCGCGCCGGGATCTTAGGGGCACAGATACGCAGTATTTT	CASSPPRRDLRGTDTQYF	TRBV7-6	TRBJ2-3	.	.
TGTGCCAGCAGCTGGGCCTGGGACACCGGGGAGCTGTTTTTT	CASSWAWDTGELFF	TRBV5-6	TRBJ2-2	.	.
TGTGCCAGCAGCGCGGGACAGGGAGACACTGAAGCTTTCTTT	CASSAGQGDTEAFF	TRBV7-6	TRBJ1-1	.	TRBD1
TGTGCCAGCAGCCGTTCGGGCCTGGACACTGAAGCTTTCTTT	CASSRSGLDTEAFF	TRBV7-3	TRBJ1-1	.	.
TGTGCCAGCAGCTTCGGGGCCAAATATGGCTACACCTTC	CASSFGAKYGYTF	TRBV7-9	TRBJ1-2	.	.
TGCAGTGCTAAGGCCACCTACGAGCAGTACTTC	CSAKATYEQYF	TRBV20-1	TRBJ2-7	.	.
TGCAGTGCTAGTGTCTTAAGCGAGCAGTACTTC	CSASVLSEQYF	TRBV20-1	TRBJ2-7	few	.
TGTGCCAGTCGTTTGTTGGGGCAGGGTATGAACACTGAAGCTTTCTTT	CASRLLGQGMNTEAFF	TRBV19	TRBJ1-1	.	.
TGCGCCAGCAGCTTGGGGAGGGACAGGGCCTACGAGCAGTACTTC	CASSLGRDRAYEQYF	TRBV5-1	TRBJ2-7	few	TRBD1